One and the same sample provided the 10 T cell receptor beta chains below, sequenced in a study of shared clonotypes between healthy human individuals. Measured with immunoSEQ multiplex PCR; TCRdb has only the in-frame clones, and not every one. The sample holds around 2.5 million clones, 80% to 95% seen once. The sample was naive CD4+ T cells from PBMCs. Indicated subset: CD45RA+ positively selected. All receptors come from a man younger than 30 in good health. Some clones in this sample may be carry-over from other donors' samples.

The chain has TRBV19 and TRBJ2-1; TRBD2 matches at 9 bases. Looked up from germline, CDR1 is LNHDA and CDR2 is SQIVND (reference sequence). V gave up 1 base and J gave up 9 bases; unmatched junction bases: 7. CDR3 length: 15 amino acids. The CDR3 DNA reads TGTGCCAGTAGTATAGGTCCTAGCGGGACGGCTGAGCAGTTCTTC. Protein sequence: CASSIGPSGTAEQFF.

The genes are TRBV4-1 and TRBJ2-7; no firm D call. The V gene lost 2 bases and the J gene lost 0 bases, with 8 bases spanning the gap. Germline loops: CDR1 MGHRA, CDR2 YSYEKL. The CDR3 sequence is 14 residues long. The CDR3 DNA reads as TGCGCCAGCAGCCAACAGGTGAACTCCTACGAGCAGTACTTC. This gives the protein CASSQQVNSYEQYF.

V and J are TRBV28 and TRBJ2-3; the match to TRBD1 covers 7 bases. There are 18 residues in the CDR3. With 3 bases clipped from V and 0 bases from J, the junction kept 12 bases outside the gene matches. CDR1 and CDR2 (germline): MDHEN, SYDVKM. This CDR3 reads CASSFRSHRGQSTDTQYF. CDR3 bases: TGTGCCAGCAGTTTCCGCTCCCACAGGGGACAGAGCACAGATACGCAGTATTTT.

The chain joins TRBV14 to TRBJ2-7; D unresolved. Germline V lookup: CDR1 SGHDN, CDR2 FVKESK. This CDR3 spans 12 amino acids. Trimming took off 1 base at V and 8 bases at J, with 9 bases between the two ends. CDR3 region: CASSQGRAKQYF. DNA for the CDR3: TGTGCCAGCAGCCAAGGAAGGGCTAAGCAGTACTTC.

The chain recombines TRBV21-1 with TRBJ2-3; the table gives TRBD1 as D, unverified against the DNA. TRBV21-1 counts as a pseudogene. This CDR3 has 15 amino acids. CDR3 residues: CASSKWQGSTDTQYF. The CDR3, as DNA: TGTGCCAGCAGCAAGTGGCAGGGAAGTACCGATACGCAGTATTTT.

In this sample, this clone turned up a few times. Different DNA sequences within this sample yield the same CDR3. This rearrangement joins TRBV4-3 to TRBJ1-5; the D gene is possibly TRBD1 (5 bases). Germline assignment: CDR1 LGHNA and CDR2 YSLEER. CDR3 length: 13 residues. Trimming removed 0 bases from V and 6 bases from J, with 6 bases in between. The CDR3: CASSQDRVQPQHF. The DNA for the CDR3 is TGCGCCAGCAGCCAAGACAGGGTTCAGCCCCAGCATTTT.

The DNA of the CDR3 is TGTGCCAGCAGCCCGGGAACAGGAGGGTCCTACGAGCAGTACTTC. Translation gives CASSPGTGGSYEQYF. The genes are TRBV4-2 and TRBJ2-7; a possible D gene is TRBD2 (6 bases). CDR1 is LGHNA and CDR2 is YNFKEQ in the germline V gene. This CDR3 region has 15 residues. Trimming stripped 4 bases from V and 1 base from J, with 14 bases between.

To note about this clone: Mismatch with germline at one junction end may stem from a read error. CDR3 sequence: CASSLALLASQYF. The CDR3 bases are TGTGCCAGCAGCCTAGCCCTACTAGCGTCCCAGTACTTC. The chain carries TRBV7-8 and TRBJ2-5; 7 positions agree with TRBD2. The germline CDR1 and CDR2 sequences are SGHVS and FQNEAQ. This CDR3 is built from 13 residues.

With regard to this clone: This sample also contains other DNA sequences that code for the same CDR3. The rearrangement uses TRBV5-1 and TRBJ2-2, with 9 bases aligning to TRBD1. V trimming: 2 bases; J trimming: 1 base; junction bases outside the gene matches: 3. The CDR3 has 16 residues. In germline, CDR1 is SGHRS, CDR2 YFSETQ. Here the CDR3 DNA reads TGCGCCAGCAGCTTAATGGGACAGGGGAACACCGGGGAGCTGTTTTTT. Its protein is CASSLMGQGNTGELFF.

The J gene is TRBJ1-5, the V gene TRBV7-9; D is undetermined. This CDR3 has 15 amino acids. The ends were cut back, 5 bases at V and 3 bases at J, with 14 bases in the middle. CDR1 SEHNR and CDR2 FQNEAQ come from the germline V gene (reference sequence). The DNA for the CDR3 is TGTGCCAGCAGCCTTTACCCGGCAGTCAATCAGCCCCAGCATTTT. Translating gives CASSLYPAVNQPQHF.